This TCR beta chain was obtained from a study of technical replicates of blood from a handful of donors. CDR1 is MNHEY, CDR2 SVGAGI, per germline. The J segment lost 4 bases and the V segment lost 7 bases, leaving 8 bases of the junction unmatched. The length of the CDR3 is 14 residues. TCRdb's table, derived via immunoSEQ multiplex PCR, lists solely in-frame clones and lacks some. The table shows tens of thousands of clones, with approximately 94% occurring only once. The sequencing sample was made of T cells isolated from PBMCs. This chain joins TRBV6-5 and TRBJ2-7, with 9 positions matching TRBD1. The sequence was obtained from a human donor in good health. CDR3 sequence: CASKIQGAGYEQYF. DNA of the CDR3: TGTGCCAGCAAGATACAGGGGGCAGGGTACGAGCAGTACTTC.